This entry lists 20 T cell receptor beta chains sequenced from one sample in a study of metastatic and nonmetastatic thyroid tumors. Every patient underwent thyroid surgery untreated. TCRdb re-analyzed the PCR reads through MiXCR. Here the sample spans approximately 65,000 clones, less than 5% being singletons. Material: blood. The receptor source for this set is a female donor with papillary thyroid cancer or a benign thyroid nodule (not recorded which). Some clones in this sample may be carry-over from other donors' samples.

This clone appeared a few times. Other DNA sequences from this sample encode an identical CDR3 as well. This chain uses TRBV20-1 with TRBJ2-7; D perhaps matches TRBD2 (5 bases). The length of the CDR3 is 13 residues. The germline CDR1 and CDR2 sequences are DFQATT and SNEGSKA (reference sequence). The germline V and J ends were trimmed by 1 base and 5 bases, with 12 bases remaining between them. CDR3 residues: CSARAGGPNEQYF. CDR3 DNA: TGCAGTGCTAGAGCTGGAGGTCCTAACGAGCAGTACTTC.

This clone was detected ten times or more. DNA of the CDR3: TGTGCCAGCAGTCATAGCGGGAGCCCCTACGAGCAGTACTTC. It encodes CASSHSGSPYEQYF. The chain has TRBV12-3 or TRBV12-4 and TRBJ2-7; 9 bases map to TRBD2. This CDR3 is 14 amino acids long. Losses at the gene ends were 5 bases for V and 2 bases for J; bases not matched to a gene: 4.

This clone was detected ten times or more. The chain combines TRBV6-1 with TRBJ2-1; weak D call: TRBD2 (6 bases). The CDR3 runs to 15 residues. The germline CDR1 and CDR2 sequences are MNHNS and SASEGT. Trimming took off 2 bases at V and 4 bases at J, with 12 bases between the two ends. The CDR3, as DNA: TGTGCCAGCAGTGAACAAGGACTAAAATACAATGAGCAGTTCTTC. Residues: CASSEQGLKYNEQFF.

The table lists this clone with many counts. The V gene is TRBV2, the J gene TRBJ1-5; TRBD1 is a possible D gene (5 bases). The germline gives CDR1 SNHLY, CDR2 FYNNEI. The ends were cut back, 6 bases at V and 0 bases at J, with 15 bases in the middle. This CDR3 has 16 amino acids. The CDR3 spells CASRLGRSYSNQPQHF. CDR3 coding DNA: TGTGCCAGCAGGCTGGGGCGGAGCTATAGCAATCAGCCCCAGCATTTT.

Regarding this clone: A junction end diverges from the germline sequence, so it may reflect a read error. The rearrangement uses TRBV12-3 or TRBV12-4 and TRBJ1-4; D gene uncertain. The CDR3 runs to 14 residues. This CDR3 reads CANSPGRYNEKLFF. DNA of the CDR3: TGTGCCAACAGCCCGGGGAGGTATAATGAGAAACTGTTTTTT.

This clone was seen ten or more times. The chain couples TRBV7-2 to TRBJ2-1; D uncertain. The CDR3 is made up of 12 amino acids. V dropped 9 bases and J dropped 5 bases, with 11 bases sitting between them. CDR1 is SGHTA and CDR2 is FQGNSA in the germline V gene. The CDR3 DNA sequence: TGTGCCAGACCACAAGAAAACAATGAGCAGTTCTTC. It is translated as CARPQENNEQFF.

On this clone itself: A much larger clone is a single base away; this may be a read error. Other DNA variants within this sample encode the same CDR3. The rearrangement links TRBV7-9 to TRBJ2-2; tentative D call: TRBD1 (6 bases). CDR3 size: 14 residues. Germline lookup yields CDR1 SEHNR and CDR2 FQNEAQ (reference sequence). CDR3 residues: CASSPLRDTGELFF. The CDR3 DNA is TGTGCCAGCAGCCCACTGAGGGACACAGGGGAGCTGTTTTTT.

This clone was seen ten or more times. The chain employs TRBV28 and TRBJ2-1; D not resolved. Trimming shortened V by 6 bases and J by 6 bases, and 12 bases separated the two germline ends. CDR1 and CDR2 from the germline V gene are MDHEN and SYDVKM. The CDR3 is 13 amino acids. Written as DNA, the CDR3 is TGTGCCAGCAGGAGAATGGCTAGCAATGAGCAGTTCTTC. Protein product: CASRRMASNEQFF.

The chain is built from TRBV6-2 or TRBV6-3 and TRBJ1-1; D not resolved. The CDR3 covers 14 residues. From germline, CDR1 is MNHEY and CDR2 SVGEGT. V was clipped by 5 bases and J by 2 bases, with 12 bases between them. This chain's CDR3 is CASSGLAGNTEAFF. Written as DNA, the CDR3 is TGTGCCAGCAGTGGATTGGCAGGAAACACTGAAGCTTTCTTT.

There are many counts of this clone. V gene TRBV11-3 combines with J gene TRBJ1-3, with 8 nucleotides matching TRBD1. V lost 5 bases to trimming and J lost 2 bases; unmatched junction nucleotides: 5. The germline V gene encodes CDR1 SGHNT and CDR2 YENEEA. The CDR3 has 15 residues. The CDR3 nucleotides read TGTGCCAGCAGCCTGGACAGGGACCCTGGAAACACCATATATTTT. Translation gives CASSLDRDPGNTIYF.

In this sample, this clone turned up a few times. Given a much more abundant clone one base away, this may be a read error. V gene TRBV27 combines with J gene TRBJ2-7; TRBD1 agrees at 7 bases. The CDR3 runs 14 residues. Looked up from germline, CDR1 is MNHEY and CDR2 is SMNVEV (reference sequence). V shed 3 bases, J shed 6 bases, and the junction held 8 bases outside the gene matches. CDR3 nucleotide sequence: TGTGCCAGCAGTTTTGTCGACAGGGTATGCGAGCAGTACTTC. Translated, it gives CASSFVDRVCEQYF.

At least ten counts were recorded for this clone. The V gene is TRBV18, the J gene TRBJ2-7, with 7 bases aligning to TRBD2. Looked up from germline, CDR1 is KGHSH and CDR2 is LQKENI. The V gene end was trimmed by 5 bases and the J gene end by 0 bases; junction bases not matched to a gene: 1. The CDR3 is 13 amino acids. The CDR3 DNA sequence: TGTGCCAGCTCAGGCGGGGGCTCCTACGAGCAGTACTTC. Protein product: CASSGGGSYEQYF.

This clone was seen repeatedly, ten times or more. J is TRBJ1-5 and V is TRBV27; no firm D call. The germline CDR1 and CDR2 sequences are MNHEY and SMNVEV (reference sequence). The CDR3 spans 14 residues. V dropped 2 bases and J dropped 8 bases, with 13 bases sitting between them. CDR3 DNA sequence: TGTGCCAGCAGTTTACAGACCGGGTTGGAGCCCCAGCATTTT. Translating it yields CASSLQTGLEPQHF.

Ten or more counts support this clone. In the same sample, other DNA sequences code for this CDR3. The genes are TRBV6-5 and TRBJ2-7; perhaps TRBD1 as D (5 bases). Trimming removed 0 bases at V and 3 bases at J, with 6 bases between. From germline, CDR1 is MNHEY and CDR2 SVGAGI. This CDR3 spans 13 amino acids. As DNA, the CDR3 is TGTGCCAGCAGTTACTCAGGACACTACGAGCAGTACTTC. Translation: CASSYSGHYEQYF.

This clone occurred many times. The chain couples TRBV10-3 to TRBJ2-2, with D tentatively TRBD1 (5 bases). Trimming took 0 bases from V and 6 from J, leaving 8 bases between them. Germline values: CDR1 ENHRY, CDR2 SYGVKD. CDR3 length: 14 residues. The CDR3 loop reads CAISESKGAGELFF. The CDR3 DNA reads as TGTGCCATCAGTGAGTCTAAAGGGGCCGGGGAGCTGTTTTTT.

The genes are TRBV2 and TRBJ2-1, with 9 bases aligning to TRBD2. Germline V gene data show CDR1 as SNHLY and CDR2 as FYNNEI. The trim removed 6 bases at V and 4 bases at J, leaving 16 bases unmatched. CDR3 size: 18 residues. CDR3 in DNA: TGTGCCAGCAGAACAGGGGCATGGCGGGGGGGGGTATACAATGAGCAGTTCTTC. Translating gives CASRTGAWRGGVYNEQFF.

This clone was observed at least ten times. One base away lies a much larger clone, so this may be a sequencing read error. The CDR3 does not close with the conserved phenylalanine or tryptophan, likely indicating a read error. The CDR3 region has the DNA TGCGCCAGCAGCGTCGACAGGAACACTGAAGCTTTCCTT. It codes for CASSVDRNTEAFL. This sequence joins TRBV5-1 and TRBJ1-1; possibly TRBD1 for D (5 bases). V was clipped by 4 bases and J by 1 base, with 8 bases between them. This CDR3 region has 13 residues. Germline V gene data show CDR1 as SGHRS and CDR2 as YFSETQ.

Ten or more counts support this clone. The chain is built from TRBV6-1 and TRBJ1-4; D uncertain. Germline CDR1 reads MNHNS; CDR2 reads SASEGT. V shed 7 bases and J shed 5 bases, with 17 bases lying between them. The CDR3 is 15 amino acids. This CDR3 reads CASMAGPLENEKLFF. The CDR3 DNA is TGTGCCAGCATGGCTGGGCCCCTCGAGAATGAAAAACTGTTTTTT.

Ten or more counts support this clone. Mismatch with germline at one junction end may stem from a read error. The gene calls are TRBV12-3 or TRBV12-4 and TRBJ1-2; a possible D gene is TRBD1 (5 bases). The CDR3 consists of 13 residues. The CDR3 nucleotides are TGTGCCAGCAGTTACAGGCGCTACTATAGCTACACCTTC. It specifies CASSYRRYYSYTF.

This clone came up many times. The chain uses TRBV19 and TRBJ2-2; either TRBD1 or TRBD2 may fit D (5 bases each). V was cut by 8 bases and J by 0 bases, with 10 bases left in between. The CDR3 is 14 residues long. In germline, CDR1 is LNHDA, CDR2 SQIVND (reference sequence). CDR3 sequence reads: CASRVGPNTGELFF. CDR3 nucleotides: TGTGCCAGTCGAGTGGGACCGAACACCGGGGAGCTGTTTTTT. Complete variable domain (other parts from reference TRBV19 and TRBJ2-2): DGGITQSPKYLFRKEGQNVTLSCEQNLNHDAMYWYRQDPGQGLRLIYYSQIVNDFQKGDIAEGYSVSREKKESFPLTVTSAQKNPTAFYLCASRVGPNTGELFFGEGSRLTVL.